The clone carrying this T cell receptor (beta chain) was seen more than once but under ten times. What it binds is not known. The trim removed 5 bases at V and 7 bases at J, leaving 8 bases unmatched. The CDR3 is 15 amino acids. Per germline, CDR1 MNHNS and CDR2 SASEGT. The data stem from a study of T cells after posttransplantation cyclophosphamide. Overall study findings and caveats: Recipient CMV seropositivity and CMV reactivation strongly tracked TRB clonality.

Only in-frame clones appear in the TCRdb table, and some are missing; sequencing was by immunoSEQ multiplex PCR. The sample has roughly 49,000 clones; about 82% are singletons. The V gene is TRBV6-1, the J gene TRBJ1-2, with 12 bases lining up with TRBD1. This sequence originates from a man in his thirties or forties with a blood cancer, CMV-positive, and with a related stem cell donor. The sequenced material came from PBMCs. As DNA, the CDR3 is TGTGCCAGCAGTAGGACGGGACAGGGGGCCAGTGGCTACACCTTC. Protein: CASSRTGQGASGYTF.